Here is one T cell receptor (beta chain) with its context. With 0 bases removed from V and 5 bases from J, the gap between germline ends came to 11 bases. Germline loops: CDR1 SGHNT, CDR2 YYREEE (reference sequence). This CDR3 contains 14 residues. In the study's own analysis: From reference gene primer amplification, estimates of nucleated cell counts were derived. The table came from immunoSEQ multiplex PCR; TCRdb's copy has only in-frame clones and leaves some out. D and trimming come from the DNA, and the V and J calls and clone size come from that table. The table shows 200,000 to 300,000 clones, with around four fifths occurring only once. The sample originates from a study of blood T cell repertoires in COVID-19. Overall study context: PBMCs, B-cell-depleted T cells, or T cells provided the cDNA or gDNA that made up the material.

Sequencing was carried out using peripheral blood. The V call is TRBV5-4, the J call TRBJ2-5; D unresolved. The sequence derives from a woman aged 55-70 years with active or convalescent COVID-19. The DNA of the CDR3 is TGTGCCAGCAGCTTGGATCTGGGTAGCGAGACCCAGTACTTC. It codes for CASSLDLGSETQYF.